This T cell receptor beta chain was identified during a study of neoadjuvant anti-PD-1 for oral cavity cancer. On the study more broadly: Non-progressing patients received a fourth nivolumab dose near day 43, then surgery on days 50-56.

Profiled with immunoSEQ multiplex PCR; TCRdb holds only in-frame clones, not every one. The repertoire has fewer than 90,000 clones, roughly 81% of them found once; the top ten carry 3% to 3.5%. Time point indicated: after neoadjuvant nivolumab, at surgical resection. Stage II-IVA oral cavity squamous cell carcinoma was new and untreated by systemic or radiation therapy. Analysis of PBMCs was direct, with no culture step. The V and J ends lost 4 bases and 6 bases respectively, with 12 bases between them. Per the germline V gene, CDR1 is SQVTM and CDR2 is ANQGSEA. The CDR3 consists of 13 residues. This clone has only one observation. What it recognizes is unknown. The study, taken as a whole, reports: After neoadjuvant nivolumab, PBMC T cell clonality was significantly higher in non-responders than responders.

The sequences come from PBMCs, collected after nivolumab (anti-PD-1) treatment. The clonotype comes from a person aged 40 to 85 with oral cavity squamous cell carcinoma. The genes are TRBV29-1 and TRBJ1-4; D not resolved. CDR3 region: CSVVLDAYEKLFF. The CDR3 DNA reads TGCAGCGTTGTTCTAGACGCATATGAAAAACTGTTTTTT.